One sample yielded the 21 T cell receptor beta chains listed below, sequenced in a study of T cell repertoires in cytomegalovirus infection. A single record per CDR3 protein comes from TCRdb applying MiXCR to the reads. The table records hundreds of thousands of distinct CDR3 sequences, roughly 17% of them present only once. The specimen sequenced was PBMCs. These receptors all stem from a human donor in good health (CMV status not recorded). Some clones in this sample may be carry-over from other donors' samples.

Many counts were recorded for this clonotype. The junction departs from the called germline gene at one end, perhaps through a read error. The chain combines TRBV5-1 with TRBJ1-5; 9 positions match TRBD1. Germline V CDR1 and CDR2: SGHRS, YFSETQ. The CDR3 has 14 amino acids. The CDR3 nucleotides are TGTGCCAGCAGTACCGGGACAGGGAATCAGCCCCAGCATTTT. It specifies CASSTGTGNQPQHF.

This clonotype was seen a handful of times. This rearrangement joins TRBV28 to TRBJ2-3, with TRBD2 matching 8 bases. Per the germline V gene, CDR1 is MDHEN and CDR2 is SYDVKM. This CDR3 comprises 15 residues. J was trimmed by 0 bases and V by 4 bases; bases with no gene match: 3. The CDR3 sequence: CASSSTGGSTDTQYF. The CDR3, as DNA: TGTGCCAGCAGTTCCACGGGGGGGAGCACAGATACGCAGTATTTT.

The V call is TRBV5-1, the J call TRBJ2-3; no clear D. This CDR3 spans 15 amino acids. Germline V gene data show CDR1 as SGHRS and CDR2 as YFSETQ. Trimming stripped 0 bases from V and 2 bases from J, with 10 bases between. This CDR3 reads CASSLGGLPTDTQYF. The CDR3 DNA follows: TGCGCCAGCAGCTTGGGTGGGCTCCCCACAGATACGCAGTATTTT.

The chain carries TRBV28 and TRBJ2-5; 7 positions agree with TRBD1. Unmatched junction bases numbered 6, after V lost 6 bases and J lost 5 bases. The CDR3 runs to 13 residues. Per the germline V gene, CDR1 is MDHEN and CDR2 is SYDVKM. CDR3 bases: TGTGCCAGCAGCCAGACAGGGTTGGAGACCCAGTACTTC. It is translated as CASSQTGLETQYF. The whole variable domain, remainder taken from reference TRBV28 and TRBJ2-5, is DVKVTQSSRYLVKRTGEKVFLECVQDMDHENMFWYRQDPGLGLRLIYFSYDVKMKEKGDIPEGYSVSREKKERFSLILESASTNQTSMYLCASSQTGLETQYFGPGTRLLVL.

With respect to this clonotype: A single base separates this from a much larger clone, so it may be a read error. The chain is built from TRBV12-3 or TRBV12-4 and TRBJ1-1; no definite D call. Trimming pared 3 bases from V and 4 bases from J, leaving 6 bases between. The CDR3 runs 12 residues. CDR3 protein: CASSFGPTEAFF. CDR3 nucleotides: TGTGCCAGCAGTTTCGGGCCCACTGAAGCTTTCTTT.

Written as DNA, the CDR3 is TGTGCCAGCAGCCTTACGGGACTAGCGGGCCAAGAGACCCAGTACTTC. Translation gives CASSLTGLAGQETQYF. The J gene is TRBJ2-5, the V gene TRBV7-2, with 12 bases identical to TRBD2. The ends lost 5 bases at V and 1 base at J; junction bases unmatched: 5. The CDR3 loop spans 16 amino acids. The germline gives CDR1 SGHTA, CDR2 FQGNSA.

This clonotype showed up just a few times. The gene calls are TRBV3-1 and TRBJ2-1, with TRBD2 as a possible D gene (7 bases). The CDR3 covers 15 residues. The germline V gene has CDR1 LGHDT and CDR2 YNNKEL (reference sequence). Trimming shortened V by 1 base and J by 9 bases, and 16 bases separated the two germline ends. The CDR3 DNA sequence: TGTGCCAGCAGCCAAGTGTTTGGGGGGGCCGGTGAGCAGTTCTTC. Translating gives CASSQVFGGAGEQFF.

The V and J genes are TRBV20-1 and TRBJ1-2; possibly TRBD1 for D (5 bases). The CDR3 runs to 13 residues. Germline-derived CDR1 and CDR2 are DFQATT and SNEGSKA (reference sequence). The V end was cut by 6 bases, the J end by 2 bases, with 13 bases between. The CDR3 spells CSAAAGTNYGYTF. The CDR3, as DNA: TGCAGTGCAGCGGCAGGGACGAACTATGGCTACACCTTC.

The gene calls are TRBV28 and TRBJ1-5, with TRBD1 identical over 7 bases. The V and J ends lost 8 bases and 6 bases, in that order; junction bases with no gene match: 10. The CDR3 consists of 14 residues. Germline CDR1 and CDR2: MDHEN and SYDVKM. The CDR3 protein is CASYSRGRGQPQHF. The CDR3 DNA is TGTGCCAGCTACTCAAGGGGGCGAGGTCAGCCCCAGCATTTT. Full variable domain (rest looked up from reference TRBV28 and TRBJ1-5): DVKVTQSSRYLVKRTGEKVFLECVQDMDHENMFWYRQDPGLGLRLIYFSYDVKMKEKGDIPEGYSVSREKKERFSLILESASTNQTSMYLCASYSRGRGQPQHFGDGTRLSIL.

This chain joins TRBV29-1 and TRBJ2-1, with D tentatively TRBD2 (5 bases). The CDR3 consists of 13 residues. Germline V gene lookup returns CDR1 SQVTM and CDR2 ANQGSEA. V was shortened by 7 bases and J by 4 bases, with 14 bases between the two germline ends. In nucleotides, the CDR3 is TGCAGCGCCCGGACTGAAAAATACAATGAGCAGTTCTTC. Translating it yields CSARTEKYNEQFF.

A few counts support this clonotype. This chain connects TRBV19 to TRBJ1-5, with 12 positions matching TRBD1. Germline CDR1 reads LNHDA; CDR2 reads SQIVND (reference sequence). J was trimmed by 7 bases and V by 5 bases; bases with no gene match: 6. This CDR3 contains 15 residues. CDR3 loop: CASSPRDRGHQPQHF. CDR3 nucleotide sequence: TGTGCCAGTAGTCCCCGGGACAGGGGGCACCAGCCCCAGCATTTT.

At least ten counts were recorded for this clonotype. The CDR3 region has the DNA TGCAGTGCTAGGCCAGTGGACCGGGGGGTCTACAATGAGCAGTTCTTC. This encodes CSARPVDRGVYNEQFF. The J gene is TRBJ2-1, the V gene TRBV20-1, with 7 bases matching TRBD2. Germline CDR1 is DFQATT and CDR2 is SNEGSKA (reference sequence). V trimming: 3 bases; J trimming: 3 bases; junction bases outside the gene matches: 11. The CDR3 consists of 16 residues.

At least ten counts were recorded for this clonotype. The chain uses TRBV7-2 and TRBJ2-1; D ambiguous. CDR3 length equals 11 residues. CDR1 and CDR2 (germline): SGHTA, FQGNSA. The V gene lost 0 bases and the J gene lost 11 bases, with 5 bases spanning the gap. The CDR3 DNA follows: TGTGCCAGCAGCTTAGCTCCTAAGCAGTTCTTC. Residues: CASSLAPKQFF.

This clonotype was observed a few times. The chain joins TRBV20-1 to TRBJ1-4, with D tentatively TRBD1 (5 bases). V dropped 0 bases and J dropped 7 bases, with 18 bases sitting between them. This CDR3 contains 16 residues. CDR1 DFQATT and CDR2 SNEGSKA come from the germline V gene (reference sequence). This CDR3 is CSAREMWGGSSEKLFF. CDR3 nucleotides: TGCAGTGCTAGAGAGATGTGGGGGGGTAGTAGTGAAAAACTGTTTTTT.

This clonotype occurred a few times. J is TRBJ1-6 and V is TRBV27, with D possibly matching TRBD1 (5 bases). V shed 2 bases and J shed 7 bases, with 12 bases lying between them. The CDR3 totals 15 residues. Germline values: CDR1 MNHEY, CDR2 SMNVEV (reference sequence). DNA of the CDR3: TGTGCCAGCAGTTTAAATGGCAGGGCGAATTCACCCCTCCACTTT. It codes for CASSLNGRANSPLHF.

There are many counts of this clonotype. This chain connects TRBV25-1 to TRBJ2-2, with 10 bases identical to TRBD1. This CDR3 has 17 residues. CDR1 is MGHDK, CDR2 SYGVNS, per germline. The J segment lost 3 bases and the V segment lost 1 base, leaving 5 bases of the junction unmatched. As DNA, the CDR3 is TGTGCCAGCAGTGAATCTGAGGGACAGGGGTACACCGGGGAGCTGTTTTTT. The encoded protein is CASSESEGQGYTGELFF. The full variable domain, its missing parts supplied by reference TRBV25-1 and TRBJ2-2, is EADIYQTPRYLVIGTGKKITLECSQTMGHDKMYWYQQDPGMELHLIHYSYGVNSTEKGDLSSESTVSRIRTEHFPLTLESARPSHTSQYLCASSESEGQGYTGELFFGEGSRLTVL.

This clonotype was recorded at least ten times. The J gene is TRBJ2-7, the V gene TRBV28, with 8 bases lining up with TRBD1. Germline lookup yields CDR1 MDHEN and CDR2 SYDVKM. CDR3 size: 14 residues. V shed 5 bases, J shed 2 bases, and the junction held 5 bases outside the gene matches. As DNA, the CDR3 is TGTGCCAGCAGTCCGGGACAGGTGCCCTACGAGCAGTACTTC. Its protein is CASSPGQVPYEQYF.

The J gene is TRBJ2-1, the V gene TRBV2; D not resolved. There are 15 residues in the CDR3. CDR1 and CDR2 (germline): SNHLY, FYNNEI. V lost 6 bases, J lost 0 bases, and 12 bases lay in between. CDR3 coding DNA: TGTGCCAGCAGCGCCACTATTAGCTCCTACAATGAGCAGTTCTTC. Translation gives CASSATISSYNEQFF.

This clonotype was seen at least ten times. The chain uses TRBV7-2 and TRBJ2-2; 8 bases fit TRBD2. Germline CDR1 reads SGHTA; CDR2 reads FQGNSA. CDR3 length equals 16 residues. V lost 5 bases and J lost 7; bases outside the gene matches: 12. CDR3 bases: TGTGCCAGCAGCCCCGGGGGGGCCGAAGGCGGCGGGGAGCTGTTTTTT. Translated, it gives CASSPGGAEGGGELFF.

This clonotype was seen ten or more times. The CDR3 region is CASSSGQNEKLFF. DNA of the CDR3: TGTGCCAGCAGCTCGGGACAGAATGAAAAACTGTTTTTT. The chain links TRBV7-2 to TRBJ1-4; TRBD1 matches at 7 bases. Germline CDR1 is SGHTA and CDR2 is FQGNSA. The junction had 1 base not matched to a gene; V was cut back by 4 bases and J by 5 bases. This CDR3 is built from 13 residues.

This chain links TRBV7-6 with TRBJ2-2, with 7 bases that match TRBD1. Trimming took 5 bases from V and 3 from J; bases not matched to a gene: 6. The germline V gene encodes CDR1 SGHVS and CDR2 FNYEAQ. This CDR3 is built from 15 residues. The CDR3 here is CASSPRDRYTGELFF. The CDR3 nucleotides read TGTGCCAGCAGCCCAAGGGACAGATACACCGGGGAGCTGTTTTTT.